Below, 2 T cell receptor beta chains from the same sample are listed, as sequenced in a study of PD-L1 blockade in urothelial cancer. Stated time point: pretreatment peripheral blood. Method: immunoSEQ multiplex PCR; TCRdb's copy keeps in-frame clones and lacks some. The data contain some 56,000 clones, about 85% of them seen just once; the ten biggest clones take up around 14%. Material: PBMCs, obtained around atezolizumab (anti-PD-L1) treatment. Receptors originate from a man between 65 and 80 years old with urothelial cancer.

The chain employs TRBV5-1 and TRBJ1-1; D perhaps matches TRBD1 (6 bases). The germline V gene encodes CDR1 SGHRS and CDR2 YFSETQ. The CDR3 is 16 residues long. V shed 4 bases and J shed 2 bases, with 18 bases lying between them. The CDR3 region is CASSPLGEGVNTEAFF. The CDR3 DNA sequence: TGCGCCAGCAGCCCCCTTGGAGAGGGGGTTAACACTGAAGCTTTCTTT.

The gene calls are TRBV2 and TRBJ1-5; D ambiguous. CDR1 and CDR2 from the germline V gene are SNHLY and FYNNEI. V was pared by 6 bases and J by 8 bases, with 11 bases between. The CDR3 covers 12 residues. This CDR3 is CASSERAEPQHF. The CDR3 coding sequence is TGTGCCAGCAGCGAGAGGGCGGAGCCCCAGCATTTT.